This T cell receptor (beta chain) was recovered during a study of shared clonotypes between healthy human individuals. Turning to this clone: Its target is unknown.

The test was conducted at deep level. Sequencing used immunoSEQ multiplex PCR; TCRdb keeps in-frame clones, though not all of them. Of 150,000 to 200,000 clones in the sample, approximately 92% were seen once. Study-wide results and limits: As a rule, naive subsets had a larger estimated richness than memory subsets. Sharing across four donors was highest in naive CD4 (about 5%) and lowest in memory CD8 (roughly 0.4%).

The CDR3 loop spans 15 amino acids. V usage is TRBV21-1 and J usage is TRBJ2-7; the table assigns TRBD2, which was not confirmed against the DNA. TRBV21-1 is marked as a pseudogene. Sequenced: naive CD4+ T cells sorted from blood. Sample subset: CD45RA+ positively selected. This sequence originates from a woman aged 25 to 39 in good health. CDR3 region: CASIGGPISSYEQYF. CDR3 DNA sequence: TGTGCCAGCATCGGAGGGCCCATTAGCTCCTACGAGCAGTACTTC.